The clone carrying this TCR beta chain was observed many times. What it binds is not known. This sample was included in a study of glioma-infiltrating T cells. Regarding the study as a whole: Gliomas, especially low-grade, showed above-expected tissue-blood divergence; non-neoplastic patients showed below.

Trimming cost V 6 bases and J 2 bases; bases outside gene matches: 6. Looked up from germline, CDR1 is WNHNN and CDR2 is SYGVQD (reference sequence). CDR3 length: 15 amino acids. The iRepertoire nested amplicon-rescue multiplex PCR amplified TCR alpha and beta CDR3s from RNA. TCRdb independently ran MiXCR on the multiplex PCR reads; one entry per CDR3 protein. This sample yields about 12,000 distinct CDR3 sequences, of which around a quarter are seen a single time; about 41% belongs to the top ten. The clonotype comes from a human donor with low-grade glioma or glioblastoma, undergoing nonglioma brain surgery, or in good health (not recorded which). The sequenced sample consisted of glioma tissue, nonneoplastic brain tissue, or PBMCs (not recorded which). The genes are TRBV10-1 and TRBJ2-1; 8 bases align to TRBD2. The CDR3 sequence: CASSLSGSPYNEQFF. CDR3 DNA: TGCGCCAGCAGCTTAAGCGGGAGTCCCTACAATGAGCAGTTCTTC.